These 3 T cell receptor beta chains were sequenced from one sample in a study of blood T cell repertoires in COVID-19. TCRdb's table, derived via immunoSEQ multiplex PCR, lists solely in-frame clones and lacks some. The data contain approximately 150,000 clones, around nine tenths of them singletons. The source material was peripheral blood. These receptors all stem from a man in his fifties or sixties with active or convalescent COVID-19.

The V call is TRBV28, the J call TRBJ2-1, with 7 bases fitting TRBD2. The CDR3 length is 15 residues. V lost 8 bases and J lost 9; bases outside the gene matches: 16. Germline V gene sequence: CDR1 MDHEN, CDR2 SYDVKM. The CDR3 DNA reads TGTGCCAGCCCCTACCCAATCGCCGGGGGGACTGAGCAGTTCTTC. Translation: CASPYPIAGGTEQFF.

The rearrangement uses TRBV6-5 and TRBJ1-2; no clear D. This CDR3 is built from 14 residues. Trimming left V 6 bases short and J 2 bases short, with 13 bases between. Germline V lookup: CDR1 MNHEY, CDR2 SVGAGI. CDR3 sequence (DNA): TGTGCCAGCAGCCCCCGGGCGGGGAACTATGGCTACACCTTC. Amino acid sequence: CASSPRAGNYGYTF.

This clone was seen only once. The chain employs TRBV11-3 and TRBJ2-5; 15 bases are a match to TRBD2. Germline V lookup: CDR1 SGHNT, CDR2 YENEEA. The CDR3 extends over 16 amino acids. V was clipped by 5 bases and J by 5 bases; unmatched bases: 6. CDR3 nucleotides: TGTGCCAGCAGCCTCCGGACTAGCGGGGGGGGCGAGACCCAGTACTTC. Residues: CASSLRTSGGGETQYF. Full variable domain (missing parts from reference TRBV11-3 and TRBJ2-5): EAGVVQSPRYKIIEKKQPVAFWCNPISGHNTLYWYLQNLGQGPELLIRYENEEAVDDSQLPKDRFSAERLKGVDSTLKIQPAELGDSAVYLCASSLRTSGGGETQYFGPGTRLLVL.